The TCR beta chain described here comes from a study of T cell responses to AZD1222 COVID-19 vaccine. Study conclusions and caveats: Spike-specific TCR breadth and depth grew following two AZD1222 doses. Baseline seropositivity occurred in only a handful of AZD1222 recipients. Among vaccine-associated CD4 TCRs, coverage spanned spike, with dominance at 160-218 and 743-854.

Some clones are missing from TCRdb's copy, which holds only in-frame ones; the method was immunoSEQ multiplex PCR. The sample lists some 120,000 clones; over 90% were seen once. Trimming pared 2 bases from V and 1 base from J, leaving 8 bases between. Germline CDR1 and CDR2: GTSNPN and SVGIG (reference sequence). This CDR3 has 13 amino acids. On this clone itself: Antigen unknown.

This chain links TRBV30 with TRBJ1-1; D perhaps matches TRBD1 (6 bases). The source is an adult in good health. The material was peripheral blood, obtained on day 0 of AZD1222 vaccination. The CDR3 is CAWSRDTNTEAFF. CDR3 bases: TGTGCCTGGAGTAGGGACACGAACACTGAAGCTTTCTTT.